Sequencing of this T cell receptor (beta chain) was carried out in a study of blood T cell repertoires in COVID-19. On the study more broadly: Acute and convalescent COVID-19 specimens originated in the United States, Italy and Spain. T cells, B-cell-depleted T cells, or PBMCs supplied cDNA or gDNA.

CDR1 SGHRS and CDR2 YFSETQ come from the germline V gene. The length of the CDR3 is 14 residues. J gave up 4 bases and V 4 bases, and 6 bases lay outside the gene matches. Authors' processing steps: For nucleated cells, counts were estimated from reference gene primer amplification. Using immunoSEQ multiplex PCR, the repertoire was profiled, and TCRdb retains in-frame clones only, with some absent. The V and J calls and clone size were taken over from that table, and D and trimming were inferred from the DNA. This sample yields around 200,000 clones, of which 84% are seen a single time; roughly 6.8% belongs to the top ten.

This clonotype was sampled from a human donor in a cohort sampled during active COVID-19. This chain uses TRBV5-1 with TRBJ2-5; 8 nucleotides agree with TRBD1. Sequencing input: peripheral blood. In DNA form, the CDR3 reads TGCGCCAGCAGCGCAGGGGGCGGCGGAGAGACCCAGTACTTC. It encodes CASSAGGGGETQYF.